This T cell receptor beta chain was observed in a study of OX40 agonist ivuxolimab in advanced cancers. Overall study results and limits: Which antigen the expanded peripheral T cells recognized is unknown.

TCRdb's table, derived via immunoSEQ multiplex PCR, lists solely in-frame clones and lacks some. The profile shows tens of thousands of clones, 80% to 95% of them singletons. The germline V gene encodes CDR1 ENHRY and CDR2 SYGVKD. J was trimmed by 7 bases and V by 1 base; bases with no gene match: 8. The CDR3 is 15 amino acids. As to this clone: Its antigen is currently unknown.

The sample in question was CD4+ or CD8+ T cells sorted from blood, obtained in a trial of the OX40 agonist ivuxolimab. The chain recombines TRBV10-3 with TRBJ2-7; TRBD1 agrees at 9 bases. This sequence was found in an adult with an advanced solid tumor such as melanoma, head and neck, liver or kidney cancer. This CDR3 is CAISEWGDRAGEQYF. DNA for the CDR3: TGTGCCATCAGTGAGTGGGGGGACAGGGCGGGAGAGCAGTACTTC.